This T cell receptor (beta chain) was found in a study of prognosis after radiotherapy for stage I lung cancer. Germline loops: CDR1 MDHEN, CDR2 SYDVKM. This CDR3 is 15 amino acids long. Germline trimming cut 4 bases from V and 5 bases from J; bases unmatched to any gene: 8. This clonotype was observed many times. No antigen is known for it. The authors amplified TCR beta CDR3 from genomic DNA using two-round multiplex PCR. Primers (each specific to one TRBV or TRBJ gene) were used in first-round PCR. TCRdb ran MiXCR on the multiplex PCR reads and lists one entry per CDR3 protein. The sample lists fewer than 40,000 distinct CDR3 sequences, around 34% occurring once. Study findings and constraints: Patients who developed distant metastases had lower Shannon entropy after stereotactic body radiation therapy.

The TCR was taken from a donor at least 50 years old with non-small cell lung cancer. Sequencing used PBMCs, obtained before or after stereotactic body radiation therapy (not recorded which). The gene calls are TRBV28 and TRBJ2-5; 9 positions match TRBD2. CDR3 loop: CASSSRLAVGETQYF. As DNA, the CDR3 is TGTGCCAGCAGTTCCAGACTAGCGGTAGGGGAGACCCAGTACTTC.